Each of the 26 T cell receptor beta chains below was sequenced from the same sample in a study of T cells after yellow fever vaccination. MiXCR was run by TCRdb on the 5' RACE reads, yielding one entry per CDR3 protein. Of some 390,000 distinct CDR3 sequences listed, about 6% are singletons. Sequences were derived from PBMCs, sampled 5 days after the yellow fever booster vaccination. The receptor set was obtained from a man aged 25 to 40 who received the YFV17D yellow fever vaccine.

As regards this clonotype: Just one base apart from a much larger clone, this may be a read error. CDR3 sequence reads: CTSSLVSSGRGETQYF. CDR3 bases: TGTACCAGCAGCTTAGTGTCTAGCGGGAGAGGAGAGACCCAGTACTTC. V is TRBV7-2 and J is TRBJ2-5; 10 bases agree with TRBD2. Germline values: CDR1 SGHTA, CDR2 FQGNSA. Unmatched junction bases numbered 6, after V lost 1 base and J lost 4 bases. CDR3 length: 16 amino acids.

This clonotype was recorded at least ten times. The chain links TRBV14 to TRBJ1-6; 10 bases agree with TRBD1. V shed 1 base and J 10 bases; nucleotides not matched to a gene: 1. CDR1 is SGHDN, CDR2 FVKESK, per germline. The CDR3 is made up of 14 amino acids. The CDR3 sequence: CASSQGQGASPLHF. The CDR3 bases are TGTGCCAGCAGCCAAGGACAGGGGGCCTCACCCCTCCACTTT.

In its sample, this clonotype was seen many times. The genes are TRBV4-2 and TRBJ1-5; TRBD1 might be the D (5 bases). This CDR3 contains 16 residues. V was cut by 0 bases and J by 9 bases, with 18 bases left in between. Per germline, CDR1 LGHNA and CDR2 YNFKEQ. The chain's CDR3 is CASSQDPQGGLRPQHF. The CDR3 nucleotides are TGTGCCAGCAGCCAAGATCCGCAGGGTGGGTTGAGGCCCCAGCATTTT.

This chain uses TRBV5-4 with TRBJ1-1; the D is unclear. The CDR3 is 12 residues long. Trimming stripped 4 bases from V and 11 bases from J, with 15 bases between. Germline V gene lookup returns CDR1 SGHNT and CDR2 YYREEE (reference sequence). As DNA, the CDR3 is TGTGCCAGCAGCCGTTTTGACGGGGATGCTTTCTTT. Translating it yields CASSRFDGDAFF.

This rearrangement joins TRBV5-6 to TRBJ1-5; possibly TRBD1 for D (5 bases). The germline V gene has CDR1 SGHDT and CDR2 YYEEEE. CDR3 length: 14 residues. V lost 0 bases, J lost 4 bases, and 8 bases lay in between. CDR3: CASSLAGRNQPQHF. DNA of the CDR3: TGTGCCAGCAGCTTGGCAGGGAGAAATCAGCCCCAGCATTTT.

This clonotype has a handful of counts. The genes are TRBV7-2 and TRBJ1-2, with TRBD1 matching 9 bases. The CDR3 runs to 15 residues. Germline V gives CDR1 SGHTA, CDR2 FQGNSA. With 0 bases clipped from V and 4 bases from J, the junction kept 3 bases outside the gene matches. The CDR3 nucleotides are TGTGCCAGCAGCTTAGCACGACAGGGGGGCTATGGCTACACCTTC. This sequence encodes CASSLARQGGYGYTF.

J is TRBJ2-4 and V is TRBV12-3 or TRBV12-4; 8 nucleotides line up with TRBD2. Unmatched junction bases numbered 8, after V lost 3 bases and J lost 4 bases. The length of the CDR3 is 16 residues. The CDR3 here is CASSFSGRGPKNIQYF. The CDR3, as DNA: TGTGCCAGCAGTTTCTCCGGGAGGGGACCTAAAAACATTCAGTACTTC.

J is TRBJ1-5 and V is TRBV12-3 or TRBV12-4, with 7 bases fitting TRBD1. The J segment lost 6 bases and the V segment lost 6 bases, leaving 14 bases of the junction unmatched. CDR3 length: 16 residues. The CDR3 bases are TGTGCCAGCAGCAACCTAATACAGGGGAACGGTCAGCCCCAGCATTTT. Residues: CASSNLIQGNGQPQHF.

This clonotype was seen only a few times. The rearrangement uses TRBV5-1 and TRBJ1-4; tentatively, D is TRBD1 (5 bases). Deletions cut 5 bases from V and 1 base from J, with 12 bases between. CDR1 SGHRS and CDR2 YFSETQ come from the germline V gene. The CDR3 consists of 15 residues. The CDR3 protein is CASRVQGRTNEKLFF. The CDR3 DNA reads TGCGCCAGCAGGGTGCAGGGAAGAACTAATGAAAAACTGTTTTTT.

The chain has TRBV27 and TRBJ1-5; 8 bases map to TRBD1. The CDR3 totals 14 residues. Germline V gene data show CDR1 as MNHEY and CDR2 as SMNVEV (reference sequence). With V trimmed by 10 bases and J by 0 bases, 5 bases remained unmatched. CDR3 residues: CATRTGNSNQPQHF. CDR3 DNA sequence: TGTGCCACCCGGACAGGGAATAGCAATCAGCCCCAGCATTTT.

There are a few counts of this clonotype. The gene calls are TRBV4-3 and TRBJ2-1; 13 bases align to TRBD2. V lost 4 bases to trimming and J lost 9 bases; unmatched junction nucleotides: 6. Germline values: CDR1 LGHNA, CDR2 YSLEER. This CDR3 has 15 residues. The CDR3 nucleotides are TGCGCCAGCAGCCGGGGACTAGCGGGAAAGATTGAGCAGTTCTTC. Translation: CASSRGLAGKIEQFF.

This clonotype was seen only a few times. V usage is TRBV5-6 and J usage is TRBJ2-1; TRBD2 matches at 9 bases. V shed 0 bases, J shed 5 bases, and the junction held 6 bases outside the gene matches. Germline V gene lookup returns CDR1 SGHDT and CDR2 YYEEEE. This CDR3 is 16 amino acids long. The CDR3: CASSLAGGRAHNEQFF. The CDR3 bases are TGTGCCAGCAGCTTGGCGGGCGGGAGGGCCCACAATGAGCAGTTCTTC.

In this sample, this clonotype turned up a few times. The gene calls are TRBV7-8 and TRBJ2-1; no definite D call. From germline, CDR1 is SGHVS and CDR2 FQNEAQ. The CDR3 runs 15 residues. Trimming shortened V by 3 bases and J by 6 bases, and 15 bases separated the two germline ends. CDR3 protein: CASSFEGPWSNEQFF. Written as DNA, the CDR3 is TGTGCCAGCAGCTTTGAAGGACCGTGGAGCAATGAGCAGTTCTTC.

This clonotype was seen just once. The gene calls are TRBV18 and TRBJ1-1; D uncertain. The V and J ends lost 0 bases and 3 bases respectively, with 8 bases between them. This CDR3 is built from 14 residues. The germline gives CDR1 KGHSH, CDR2 LQKENI. The CDR3 is CASSPPVTYTEAFF. CDR3 in DNA: TGTGCCAGCTCACCACCGGTGACCTACACTGAAGCTTTCTTT.

There are many counts of this clonotype. The chain recombines TRBV1 with TRBJ2-6. TRBV1 is a listed pseudogene. The CDR3 runs 15 residues. Here the CDR3 DNA reads TGCACCAGCAGCCAACACCCCTCTGGGGCCAACGTCCTGACTTTC. Its protein product is CTSSQHPSGANVLTF.

In this sample, this clonotype turned up many times. The rearrangement links TRBV7-9 to TRBJ1-1; D is unclear. The CDR3 loop spans 11 amino acids. Looked up from germline, CDR1 is SEHNR and CDR2 is FQNEAQ (reference sequence). V dropped 5 bases and J dropped 7 bases, with 8 bases sitting between them. This CDR3 is CASSRDDEAFF. DNA of the CDR3: TGTGCCAGCAGCCGGGATGATGAAGCTTTCTTT.

This clonotype came up many times. The chain uses TRBV6-1 and TRBJ2-2, with 11 bases lining up with TRBD2. CDR3 size: 14 residues. From germline, CDR1 is MNHNS and CDR2 SASEGT. Losses at the gene ends were 7 bases for V and 5 bases for J; bases not matched to a gene: 3. The CDR3 DNA sequence: TGTGCCAGCAAACTAGCGGGGGTTACCGGGGAGCTGTTTTTT. Its protein product is CASKLAGVTGELFF.

This clonotype occurred a few times. This chain connects TRBV20-1 to TRBJ2-5, with 10 bases lining up with TRBD2. The CDR3 contains 15 residues. The germline V gene encodes CDR1 DFQATT and CDR2 SNEGSKA (reference sequence). V lost 4 bases, J lost 4 bases, and 9 bases stayed unmatched. This CDR3 is CSATHLAGVRETQYF. CDR3 nucleotides: TGCAGTGCTACCCACCTAGCGGGAGTGAGAGAGACCCAGTACTTC.

This clonotype showed up many times. The chain has TRBV10-3 and TRBJ1-6, with TRBD1 matching 9 bases. Trimming at V came to 6 bases and at J to 15 bases, leaving 18 bases not matched to a gene. CDR1 and CDR2 (germline): ENHRY, SYGVKD. The CDR3 runs to 16 residues. The CDR3 loop reads CAIRPDSGTGTIHLHF. In nucleotides, the CDR3 is TGTGCCATCAGACCGGATTCCGGGACAGGGACAATACACCTCCACTTT.

This clonotype was seen only a few times. This chain connects TRBV27 to TRBJ2-1; D is possibly TRBD2 (5 bases). This CDR3 has 15 amino acids. The V gene lost 1 base and the J gene lost 6 bases, with 13 bases spanning the gap. In germline, CDR1 is MNHEY, CDR2 SMNVEV (reference sequence). CDR3 amino acids: CASSLWGVNINEQFF. DNA of the CDR3: TGTGCCAGCAGTTTATGGGGAGTAAATATCAATGAGCAGTTCTTC.

On this clonotype: The conserved final phenylalanine or tryptophan is absent from the CDR3, which likely points to a read error. The gene calls are TRBV19 and TRBJ1-1; D gene unclear. V was cut by 1 base and J by 2 bases, with 11 bases left in between. The CDR3 has 15 residues. Germline CDR1 reads LNHDA; CDR2 reads SQIVND (reference sequence). CDR3 amino acids: CASSIGPPGNTEAFS. The CDR3 region has the DNA TGTGCCAGTAGTATAGGACCCCCGGGAAACACTGAAGCTTTCTCT.

In its sample, this clonotype was seen many times. As DNA, the CDR3 is TGTGCCAGCGGGGGGTCCGGGACAAAAAAATACGAGCAGTACTTC. Residues: CASGGSGTKKYEQYF. V usage is TRBV28 and J usage is TRBJ2-7; TRBD1 or TRBD2 may be the D gene (6 bases each). This CDR3 comprises 15 residues. Trimming stripped 8 bases from V and 4 bases from J, with 21 bases between. Looked up from germline, CDR1 is MDHEN and CDR2 is SYDVKM.

The chain employs TRBV25-1 and TRBJ1-2, with 9 bases identical to TRBD1. Germline V gene sequence: CDR1 MGHDK, CDR2 SYGVNS. The junction had 4 bases not matched to a gene; V was cut back by 1 base and J by 7 bases. This CDR3 region has 14 residues. DNA of the CDR3: TGTGCCAGCAGTGAATCCCGGACAGGGGCTGGCTACACCTTC. Amino acid sequence: CASSESRTGAGYTF.

V is TRBV12-3 or TRBV12-4 and J is TRBJ2-1, with 8 positions matching TRBD2. The V segment lost 5 bases and the J segment 5 bases; nucleotides outside the gene matches: 11. The CDR3 is 16 residues long. This CDR3 is CASSHEGAGDDNEQFF. The CDR3 DNA sequence: TGTGCCAGCAGTCACGAGGGAGCGGGAGACGACAATGAGCAGTTCTTC.

This clonotype showed up just a few times. The chain uses TRBV20-1 and TRBJ2-7; the match to TRBD1 covers 10 bases. The junction had 9 bases not matched to a gene; V was cut back by 3 bases and J by 1 base. This CDR3 is 16 amino acids long. The germline CDR1 and CDR2 sequences are DFQATT and SNEGSKA (reference sequence). CDR3 loop: CSASTPGTGVSYEQYF. The CDR3 region has the DNA TGCAGTGCTAGCACACCTGGGACAGGGGTTTCCTACGAGCAGTACTTC.

Ten or more counts support this clonotype. V gene TRBV4-3 combines with J gene TRBJ2-7; D is tentatively TRBD1 or TRBD2 (5 bases each). Deletions cut 0 bases from V and 5 bases from J, with 17 bases between. CDR3 length: 16 residues. Germline V CDR1 and CDR2: LGHNA, YSLEER. For the CDR3, the DNA is TGCGCCAGCAGCCAAGAGGGGACGGCCGGTCTCGACGAGCAGTACTTC. Amino acid sequence: CASSQEGTAGLDEQYF.